This T cell receptor (beta chain) comes out of a study of T cell responses to AZD1222 COVID-19 vaccine. Method: immunoSEQ multiplex PCR; TCRdb's copy keeps in-frame clones and lacks some. The sample contains some 83,000 clones, more than 80% of which appear only once. V was cut by 3 bases and J by 5 bases, with 7 bases left in between. There are 12 residues in the CDR3. Germline CDR1 is MGHRA and CDR2 is YSYEKL. The sequencing here drew on peripheral blood, taken on day 0 of AZD1222 vaccination. The chain is built from TRBV4-1 and TRBJ1-2; D is undetermined. The receptor was derived from an adult in good health. The CDR3 reads CASSHALYGYTF. The CDR3 DNA sequence: TGCGCCAGCAGCCACGCTCTGTATGGCTACACCTTC.